The clone carrying this T cell receptor (beta chain) was counted a single time. Authors' processing steps: Reference gene primer amplification in the assay estimated nucleated cell counts. Produced via immunoSEQ multiplex PCR; TCRdb's table is partial and in-frame only. V and J calls and clone size come straight from that table; D and trimming were deduced from the DNA. The repertoire holds approximately 50,000 clones, around 82% seen once, with roughly a quarter in the top ten. J was trimmed by 6 bases and V by 1 base; bases with no gene match: 5. Germline CDR1 LGHDT, CDR2 YNNKEL (reference sequence). This CDR3 is built from 15 residues. This sample is drawn from a study of blood T cell repertoires in COVID-19. On the study more broadly: Samples of COVID-19 (acute and convalescent) were obtained from the United States, Italy and Spain.

Patients of the Seattle cohort, enrolled during active infection, were followed longitudinally. The chain joins TRBV3-1 (or the pseudogene TRBV3-2) to TRBJ2-7; TRBD2 aligns across 11 bases. Sequencing was performed on peripheral blood. This clonotype was sampled from a woman aged 80 or over with COVID-19, enrolled during active disease. The CDR3 spells CASSQGLAGSTEQYF. The DNA of the CDR3 is TGTGCCAGCAGCCAAGGACTAGCGGGATCGACCGAGCAGTACTTC.